This T cell receptor beta chain came from a study of cytomegalovirus exposure and HLA in healthy donors. This clone has a single count. PCR was performed using 60 Vbeta and 13 Jbeta primers. Sequencing was performed with immunoSEQ multiplex PCR; in TCRdb, only in-frame clones are kept and a portion is missing. The sample has more than 85,000 clones, about 69% seen once. Per germline, CDR1 MNHEY and CDR2 SVGAGI. V lost 2 bases and J 8 bases, leaving 12 bases between the germline ends. This CDR3 comprises 14 residues. The sample taken for sequencing was PBMCs. The genes are TRBV6-5 and TRBJ2-2, with D possibly matching TRBD1 (6 bases). This receptor was obtained from a human donor in good health. DNA of the CDR3: TGTGCCAGCAGTTACCAGGGGTCTGAGGGGGAGCTGTTTTTT. It encodes CASSYQGSEGELFF.